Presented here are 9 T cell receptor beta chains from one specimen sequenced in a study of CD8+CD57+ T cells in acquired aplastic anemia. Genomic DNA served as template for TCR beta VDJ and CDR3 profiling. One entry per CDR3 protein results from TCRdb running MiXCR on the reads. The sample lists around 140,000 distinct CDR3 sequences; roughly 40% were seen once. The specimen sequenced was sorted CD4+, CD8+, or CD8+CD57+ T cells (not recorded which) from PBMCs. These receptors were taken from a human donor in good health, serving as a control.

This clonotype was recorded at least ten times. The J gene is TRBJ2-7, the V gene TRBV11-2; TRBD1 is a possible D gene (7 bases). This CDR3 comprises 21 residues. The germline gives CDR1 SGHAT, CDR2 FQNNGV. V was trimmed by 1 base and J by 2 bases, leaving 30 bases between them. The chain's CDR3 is CASSLGYRLDYIGQETYEQYF. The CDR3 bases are TGTGCCAGCAGCTTAGGTTATCGTTTGGACTATATTGGACAGGAGACCTACGAGCAGTACTTC.

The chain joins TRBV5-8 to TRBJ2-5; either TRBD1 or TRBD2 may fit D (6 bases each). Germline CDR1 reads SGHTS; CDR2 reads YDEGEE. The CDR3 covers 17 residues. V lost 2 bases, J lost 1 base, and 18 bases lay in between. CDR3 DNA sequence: TGTGCCAGCAGCTTAGGAGGGGGGATGCCCGCCCAAGAGACCCAGTACTTC. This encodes CASSLGGGMPAQETQYF. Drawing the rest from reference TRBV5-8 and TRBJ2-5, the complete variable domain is EAGVTQSPTHLIKTRGQQATLRCSPISGHTSVYWYQQALGLGLQFLLWYDEGEERNRGNFPPRFSGRQFPNYSSELNVNALELEDSALYLCASSLGGGMPAQETQYFGPGTRLLVL.

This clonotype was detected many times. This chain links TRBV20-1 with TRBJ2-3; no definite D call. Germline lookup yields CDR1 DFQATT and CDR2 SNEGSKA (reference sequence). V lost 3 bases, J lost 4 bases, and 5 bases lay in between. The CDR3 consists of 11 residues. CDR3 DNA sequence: TGCAGTGCTAGCCGGGCAGATACGCAGTATTTT. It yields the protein CSASRADTQYF.

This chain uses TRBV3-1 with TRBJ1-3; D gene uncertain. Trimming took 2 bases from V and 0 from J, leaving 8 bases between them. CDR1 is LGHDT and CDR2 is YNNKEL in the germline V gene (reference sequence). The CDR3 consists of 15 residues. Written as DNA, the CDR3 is TGTGCCAGCAGCCAATCAGAATGCTCTGGAAACACCATATATTTT. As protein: CASSQSECSGNTIYF.

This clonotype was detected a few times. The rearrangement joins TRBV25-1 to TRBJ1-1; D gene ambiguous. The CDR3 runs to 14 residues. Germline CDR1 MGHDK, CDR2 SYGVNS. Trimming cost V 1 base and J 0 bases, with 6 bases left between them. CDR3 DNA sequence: TGTGCCAGCAGTGAATTTGGCTTGAACACTGAAGCTTTCTTT. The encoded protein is CASSEFGLNTEAFF.

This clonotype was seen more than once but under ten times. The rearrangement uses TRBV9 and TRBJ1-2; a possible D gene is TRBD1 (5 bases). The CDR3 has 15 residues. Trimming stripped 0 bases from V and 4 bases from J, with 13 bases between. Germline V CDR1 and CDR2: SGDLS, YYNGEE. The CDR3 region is CASSVAGKGIYGYTF. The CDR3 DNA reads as TGTGCCAGCAGCGTAGCGGGCAAGGGGATCTATGGCTACACCTTC.

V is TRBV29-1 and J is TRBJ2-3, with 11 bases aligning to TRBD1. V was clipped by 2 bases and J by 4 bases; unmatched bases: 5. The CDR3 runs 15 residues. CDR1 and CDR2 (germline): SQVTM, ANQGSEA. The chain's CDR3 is CSVEPGTGGSDTQYF. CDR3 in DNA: TGCAGCGTTGAACCCGGGACAGGGGGTTCAGATACGCAGTATTTT.

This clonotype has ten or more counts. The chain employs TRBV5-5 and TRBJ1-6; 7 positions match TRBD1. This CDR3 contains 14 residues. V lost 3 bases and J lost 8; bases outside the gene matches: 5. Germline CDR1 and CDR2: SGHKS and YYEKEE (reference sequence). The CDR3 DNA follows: TGTGCCAGCAGCTCGACAGGGAATGATTCACCCCTCCACTTT. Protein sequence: CASSSTGNDSPLHF.

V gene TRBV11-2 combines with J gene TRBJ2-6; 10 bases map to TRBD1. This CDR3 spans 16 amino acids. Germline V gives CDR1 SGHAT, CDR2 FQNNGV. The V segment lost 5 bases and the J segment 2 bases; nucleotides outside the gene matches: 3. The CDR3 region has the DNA TGTGCCAGCAGCAGCGGGACAGGGGCTGGGGCCAACGTCCTGACTTTC. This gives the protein CASSSGTGAGANVLTF.